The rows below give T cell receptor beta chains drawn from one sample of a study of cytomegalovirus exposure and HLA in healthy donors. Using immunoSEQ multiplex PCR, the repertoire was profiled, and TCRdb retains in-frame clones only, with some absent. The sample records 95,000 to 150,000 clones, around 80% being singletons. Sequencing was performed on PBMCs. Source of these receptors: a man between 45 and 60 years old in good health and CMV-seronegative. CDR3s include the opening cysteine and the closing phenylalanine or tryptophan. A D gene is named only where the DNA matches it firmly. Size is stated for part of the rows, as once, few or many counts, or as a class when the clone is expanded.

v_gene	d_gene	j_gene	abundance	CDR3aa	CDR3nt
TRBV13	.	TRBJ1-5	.	CASSEGDQPQHF	TGTGCCAGCAGCGAGGGGGATCAGCCCCAGCATTTT
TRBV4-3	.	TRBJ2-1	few	CASSQGENEQFF	TGCGCCAGCAGCCAGGGAGAGAATGAGCAGTTCTTC
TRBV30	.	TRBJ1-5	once	CAWGGGNQPQHF	TGTGCCTGGGGGGGCGGCAATCAGCCCCAGCATTTT
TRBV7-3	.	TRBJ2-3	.	CASSNRDFTDTQYF	TGTGCCAGCAGCAACCGGGACTTCACAGATACGCAGTATTTT
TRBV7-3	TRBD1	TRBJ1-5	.	CASSAHRGAGQPQHF	TGTGCCAGCAGCGCCCACAGGGGTGCAGGGCAGCCCCAGCATTTT
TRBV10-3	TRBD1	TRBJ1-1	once	CATGQGPETEAFF	TGTGCCACGGGACAGGGCCCGGAAACTGAAGCTTTCTTT
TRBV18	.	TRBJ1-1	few	CASSPTAELNTEAFF	TGTGCCAGCTCACCTACAGCGGAATTGAACACTGAAGCTTTCTTT
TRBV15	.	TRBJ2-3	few	CATSRDRGPADTQYF	TGTGCCACCAGCAGAGATAGAGGCCCGGCAGATACGCAGTATTTT
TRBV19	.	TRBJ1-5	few	CASSPRGVDNQPQHF	TGTGCCAGTAGCCCACGAGGAGTTGACAATCAGCCCCAGCATTTT
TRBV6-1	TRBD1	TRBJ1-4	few	CASRTGGDEKLFF	TGTGCCAGCAGGACAGGGGGCGATGAAAAACTGTTTTTT
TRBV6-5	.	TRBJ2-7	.	CASSYGASYEQYF	TGTGCCAGCAGTTACGGGGCAAGCTACGAGCAGTACTTC
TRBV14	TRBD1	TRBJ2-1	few	CASSPGTGGSYNEQFF	TGTGCCAGCAGCCCTGGGACAGGGGGCTCCTACAATGAGCAGTTCTTC
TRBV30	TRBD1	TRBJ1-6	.	CAWSFGRGQSPLHF	TGTGCCTGGAGCTTTGGCAGGGGGCAATCACCCCTCCACTTT
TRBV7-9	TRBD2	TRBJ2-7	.	CASSPGLAFHEQYF	TGTGCCAGCAGCCCGGGACTAGCTTTCCACGAGCAGTACTTC
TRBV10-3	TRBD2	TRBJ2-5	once	CAIGTSGELAETQYF	TGTGCCATCGGGACTAGCGGGGAGCTTGCAGAGACCCAGTACTTC
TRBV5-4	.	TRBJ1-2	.	CASSLETGQGYTF	TGTGCCAGCAGCTTGGAGACAGGACAGGGCTACACCTTC
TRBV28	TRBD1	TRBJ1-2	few	CASNTGTGGYGYTF	TGTGCCAGCAACACCGGGACAGGGGGCTATGGCTACACCTTC
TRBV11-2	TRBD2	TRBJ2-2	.	CASSRGEGRNTGELFF	TGTGCCAGCAGCCGTGGGGAGGGCCGTAACACCGGGGAGCTGTTTTTT
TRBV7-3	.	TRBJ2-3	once	CASSLEGTIDTQYF	TGTGCCAGCAGCTTAGAGGGGACAATAGATACGCAGTATTTT
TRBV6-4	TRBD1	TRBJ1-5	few	CASSETGNQPQHF	TGTGCCAGCAGTGAGACAGGGAATCAGCCCCAGCATTTT
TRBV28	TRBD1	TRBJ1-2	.	CASSLPGQGDYGYTF	TGTGCCAGCAGCCTACCCGGACAGGGCGACTATGGCTACACCTTC
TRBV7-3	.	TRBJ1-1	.	CASSLTGARGGTEAFF	TGTGCCAGCAGCTTAACGGGGGCGAGAGGAGGCACTGAAGCTTTCTTT
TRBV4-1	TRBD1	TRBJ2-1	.	CASSKLPGQGYEQFF	TGCGCCAGCAGCAAATTACCGGGACAGGGCTATGAGCAGTTCTTC
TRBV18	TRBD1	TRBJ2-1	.	CASSPGTGVYNEQFF	TGTGCCAGCTCACCTGGGACAGGGGTATACAATGAGCAGTTCTTC
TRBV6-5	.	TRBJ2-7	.	CATKRAGALHEQYF	TGTGCCACCAAGAGGGCAGGGGCACTCCACGAGCAGTACTTC
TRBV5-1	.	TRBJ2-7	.	CASSPIHRVYEQYF	TGCGCCAGCAGCCCAATCCACAGGGTTTACGAGCAGTACTTC
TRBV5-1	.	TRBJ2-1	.	CASSLGWETKLNYNEQFF	TGCGCCAGCAGCTTGGGTTGGGAGACCAAGCTAAACTACAATGAGCAGTTCTTC
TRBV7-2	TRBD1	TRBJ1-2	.	CASSTPGGFWGYTF	TGTGCCAGCAGCACTCCAGGGGGGTTTTGGGGCTACACCTTC
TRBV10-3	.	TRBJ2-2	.	CAISSYSTTGELFF	TGTGCCATCTCATCATACTCGACTACCGGGGAGCTGTTTTTT
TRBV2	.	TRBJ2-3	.	CASSVTPSPPTQYF	TGTGCCAGCAGTGTAACTCCCTCCCCCCCGACGCAGTATTTT
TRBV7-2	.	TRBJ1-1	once	CASSTNRGTEAFF	TGTGCCAGCAGCACCAATAGGGGGACTGAAGCTTTCTTT
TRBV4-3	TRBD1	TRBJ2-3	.	CASSQDWDSSTDTQYF	TGCGCCAGCAGCCAAGATTGGGACAGCAGCACAGATACGCAGTATTTT
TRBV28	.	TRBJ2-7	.	CASSLTGYEQYF	TGTGCCAGCAGTTTAACAGGCTACGAGCAGTACTTC
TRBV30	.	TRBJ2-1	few	CAWRRNEQFF	TGTGCCTGGAGGCGTAATGAGCAGTTCTTC
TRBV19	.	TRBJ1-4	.	CASRITFGGEKLFF	TGTGCCAGCAGAATTACATTTGGGGGGGAAAAACTGTTTTTT
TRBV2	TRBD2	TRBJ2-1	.	CASSDRTSGRYNEQFF	TGTGCCAGCAGTGATCGGACTAGCGGGCGCTACAATGAGCAGTTCTTC
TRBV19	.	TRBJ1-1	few	CASSIVGSGPNTEAFF	TGTGCCAGTAGTATAGTTGGGAGCGGACCGAACACTGAAGCTTTCTTT
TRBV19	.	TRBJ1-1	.	CASRPTGRTPNTEAFF	TGTGCCAGTAGACCCACCGGACGGACACCGAACACTGAAGCTTTCTTT
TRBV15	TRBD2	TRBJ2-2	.	CATSRDRLAGNTGELFF	TGTGCCACCAGCAGAGACCGACTAGCGGGAAACACCGGGGAGCTGTTTTTT
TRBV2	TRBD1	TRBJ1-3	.	CASSADRGISGNTIYF	TGTGCCAGCAGTGCCGACAGGGGGATCTCTGGAAACACCATATATTTT
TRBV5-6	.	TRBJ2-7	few	CASGPQGNYEQYF	TGTGCCAGCGGACCTCAGGGAAACTACGAGCAGTACTTC
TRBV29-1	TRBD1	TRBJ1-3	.	CSVETGVGGNTIYF	TGCAGCGTTGAAACAGGGGTCGGAGGAAACACCATATATTTT
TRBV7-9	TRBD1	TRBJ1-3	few	CASSWDRSSGNTIYF	TGTGCCAGCAGCTGGGACAGAAGCTCTGGAAACACCATATATTTT
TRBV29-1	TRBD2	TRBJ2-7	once	CSVVPWGEGRHEQYF	TGCAGCGTTGTCCCCTGGGGGGAGGGCCGACACGAGCAGTACTTC
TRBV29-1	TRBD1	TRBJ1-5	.	CSVGQGDQPQHF	TGCAGCGTTGGACAGGGGGATCAGCCCCAGCATTTT
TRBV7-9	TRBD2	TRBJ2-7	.	CASSPGTSGIYEQYF	TGTGCCAGCAGCCCGGGGACTAGCGGGATCTACGAGCAGTACTTC
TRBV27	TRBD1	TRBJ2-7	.	CASSLLQGAGVQYF	TGTGCCAGCAGTTTGTTACAGGGGGCCGGGGTGCAGTACTTC
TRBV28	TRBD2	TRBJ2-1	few	CASSLMAGGGNEQFF	TGTGCCAGCAGTTTAATGGCGGGAGGGGGCAATGAGCAGTTCTTC
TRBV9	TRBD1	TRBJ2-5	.	CASSSRDRGKETQYF	TGTGCCAGCAGCAGCCGGGACAGGGGAAAAGAGACCCAGTACTTC
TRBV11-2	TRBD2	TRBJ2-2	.	CASSLEGAGAGSTGELFF	TGTGCCAGCAGCTTAGAGGGAGCGGGGGCCGGCAGCACCGGGGAGCTGTTTTTT
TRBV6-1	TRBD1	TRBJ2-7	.	CASRGTGGRYEQYF	TGTGCCAGCCGGGGGACAGGGGGGCGATACGAGCAGTACTTC
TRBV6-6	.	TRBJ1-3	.	CASSKQEGNTIYF	TGTGCCAGCAGTAAACAGGAGGGAAACACCATATATTTT